This T cell receptor beta chain is from a study of T-cell memory formation after mild COVID-19. With constant-segment primers, 5'RACE yielded cDNA libraries of TCR alpha and TCR beta that carried sample barcodes and UMIs. TCRdb re-called the 5' RACE reads through MiXCR, storing one row per CDR3 protein. The sample holds around 340,000 distinct CDR3 sequences, roughly an eighth seen once. Germline V gene sequence: CDR1 KGHDR, CDR2 SFDVKD. Between the trimmed V and J ends, which lost 4 bases and 4 bases, there was a span of 9 bases. There are 14 residues in the CDR3. As for this clonotype: Antigen: not known.

Study-wide points: There were some responding clones in pre-infection memory, which suggested that cross-reactive memory had joined. Among contracting clones, CD4+ were mainly CM/EM and CD8+ enriched in EMRA. Day 15 to 85 contracting clones showed balanced CD4/CD8; day 15 to 37 expanders favored CD4+.

This TCR was recovered from a man younger than 35 who had mild COVID-19 (a few samples of this study predate the infection). Cell type and time point are not known. The chain uses TRBV24-1 and TRBJ2-2; D possibly corresponds to TRBD2 (6 bases). Specimen: PBMCs or a T cell subset sorted from them (not recorded which). The CDR3 here is CATSDPGSTGELFF. The CDR3 nucleotides read TGTGCCACCAGTGACCCCGGGAGCACCGGGGAGCTGTTTTTT.